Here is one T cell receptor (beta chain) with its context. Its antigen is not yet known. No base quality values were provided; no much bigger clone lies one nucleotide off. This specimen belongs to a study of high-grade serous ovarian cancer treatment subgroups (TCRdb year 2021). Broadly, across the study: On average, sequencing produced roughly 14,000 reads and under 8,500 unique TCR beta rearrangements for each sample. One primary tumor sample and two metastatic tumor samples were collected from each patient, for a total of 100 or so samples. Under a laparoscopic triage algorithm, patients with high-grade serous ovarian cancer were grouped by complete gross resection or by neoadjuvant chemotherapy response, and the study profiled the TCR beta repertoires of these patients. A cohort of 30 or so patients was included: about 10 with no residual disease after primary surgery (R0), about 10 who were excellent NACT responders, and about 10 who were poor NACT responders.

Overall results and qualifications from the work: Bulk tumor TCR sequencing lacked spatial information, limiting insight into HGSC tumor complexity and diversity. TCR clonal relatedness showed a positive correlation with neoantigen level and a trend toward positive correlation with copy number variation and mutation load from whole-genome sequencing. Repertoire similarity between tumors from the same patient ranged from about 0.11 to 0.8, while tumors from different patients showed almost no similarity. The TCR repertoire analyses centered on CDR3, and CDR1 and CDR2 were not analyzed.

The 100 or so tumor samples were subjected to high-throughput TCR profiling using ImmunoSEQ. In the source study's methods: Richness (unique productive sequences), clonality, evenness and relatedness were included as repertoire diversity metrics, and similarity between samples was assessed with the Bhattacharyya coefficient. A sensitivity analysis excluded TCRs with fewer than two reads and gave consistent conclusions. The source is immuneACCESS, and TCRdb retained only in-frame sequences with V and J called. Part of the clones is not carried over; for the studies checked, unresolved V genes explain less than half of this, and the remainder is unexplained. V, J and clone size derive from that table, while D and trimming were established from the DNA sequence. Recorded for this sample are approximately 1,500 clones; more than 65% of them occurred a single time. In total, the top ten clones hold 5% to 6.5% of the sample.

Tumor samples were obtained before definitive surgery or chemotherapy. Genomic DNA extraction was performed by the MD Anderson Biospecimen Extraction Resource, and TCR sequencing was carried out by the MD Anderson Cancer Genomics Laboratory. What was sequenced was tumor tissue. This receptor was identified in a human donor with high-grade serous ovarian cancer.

Read as DNA, the sequence is TGTGCCAGCAGCTCTCTAGCGGGAGGGCCGGAGGAGCAGTACTTC. Its translation is CASSSLAGGPEEQYF. Rearrangement joined TRBV5-6 to TRBJ2-7; TRBD2 matches 12 bases in the middle. The CDR3 spans 15 residues, from the cysteine through the phenylalanine. Just CDR3 DNA is preserved here, 45 bases in frame from base 1. V is pruned by 3 bases and J by 7 bases, leaving 8 bases of the junction without a gene match. According to the germline V gene, CDR1 reads SGHDT and CDR2 reads YYEEEE. Beyond the CDR3, the reference TRBV5-6 and TRBJ2-7 genes provide the residues; the full variable domain reads: DAGVTQSPTHLIKTRGQQVTLRCSPKSGHDTVSWYQQALGQGPQFIFQYYEEEERQRGNFPDRFSGHQFPNYSSELNVNALLLGDSALYLCASSSLAGGPEEQYFGPGTRLTVT.